A selection of T cell receptor beta chains follows, all from one sample in a study of blood T cell repertoires in COVID-19. The protocol was immunoSEQ multiplex PCR, while the TCRdb copy is restricted to in-frame clones and leaves out a portion. The sample holds about 160,000 clones, approximately 87% seen once. The specimen was peripheral blood. The receptors stem from a woman in her 70s with COVID-19, enrolled during active disease. Both conserved end residues are part of each CDR3. D genes are given only for firm matches. Expanded clones are given a class, and other clones once, few, many or no size at all.

clone_size: .; d_call: TRBD2; v_call: TRBV3-1/TRBV3-2; j_call: TRBJ2-2; cdr3_aa: CASSARLAGGQTGELFF; cdr3_nt: TGTGCCAGCAGCGCCAGACTAGCGGGGGGGCAAACCGGGGAGCTGTTTTTT
clone_size: .; d_call: .; v_call: TRBV28; j_call: TRBJ2-2; cdr3_aa: CASRTLNTGELFF; cdr3_nt: TGTGCCAGCAGAACTCTGAACACCGGGGAGCTGTTTTTT
clone_size: .; d_call: .; v_call: TRBV7-2; j_call: TRBJ2-1; cdr3_aa: CASSLATTRTNEQFF; cdr3_nt: TGTGCCAGCAGCTTAGCCACAACTAGGACTAATGAGCAGTTCTTC
clone_size: .; d_call: .; v_call: TRBV6-6; j_call: TRBJ1-4; cdr3_aa: CASSRLGIGGGEKLFF; cdr3_nt: TGTGCCAGCAGCCGCCTTGGCATCGGAGGAGGTGAAAAACTGTTTTTT
clone_size: .; d_call: TRBD2; v_call: TRBV9; j_call: TRBJ2-3; cdr3_aa: CASSVGGTRSPPDTQYF; cdr3_nt: TGTGCCAGCAGCGTAGGAGGGACTAGGAGCCCCCCAGATACGCAGTATTTT
clone_size: once; d_call: TRBD1; v_call: TRBV28; j_call: TRBJ1-2; cdr3_aa: CASSWGQGLYFGGYTF; cdr3_nt: TGTGCCAGCAGTTGGGGACAGGGGCTTTATTTTGGTGGCTACACCTTC
clone_size: .; d_call: .; v_call: TRBV12-5; j_call: TRBJ1-1; cdr3_aa: CASKQLMNTEAFF; cdr3_nt: TGTGCTAGTAAACAGCTCATGAACACTGAAGCTTTCTTT
clone_size: .; d_call: TRBD1; v_call: TRBV10-3; j_call: TRBJ1-4; cdr3_aa: CAISGGDRGKLFF; cdr3_nt: TGTGCCATCAGTGGAGGGGACAGGGGGAAACTGTTTTTT
clone_size: once; d_call: TRBD1; v_call: TRBV28; j_call: TRBJ1-2; cdr3_aa: CASRQEDRAYGYTF; cdr3_nt: TGTGCCAGCAGGCAGGAGGACAGGGCCTATGGCTACACCTTC
clone_size: .; d_call: TRBD1; v_call: TRBV7-9; j_call: TRBJ1-6; cdr3_aa: CASSLAGQGDSPLHF; cdr3_nt: TGTGCCAGCAGCTTAGCGGGACAGGGTGATTCACCCCTCCACTTT
clone_size: .; d_call: .; v_call: TRBV3-1/TRBV3-2; j_call: TRBJ1-2; cdr3_aa: CASTTGIGGYTF; cdr3_nt: TGTGCCAGCACCACAGGGATAGGGGGCTACACCTTC
clone_size: .; d_call: .; v_call: TRBV21-1; j_call: TRBJ1-3; cdr3_aa: CASSGQGGCGNTIYF; cdr3_nt: TGTGCCAGCAGCGGTCAAGGGGGTTGCGGAAACACCATATATTTT
clone_size: few; d_call: .; v_call: TRBV2; j_call: TRBJ1-1; cdr3_aa: CASSDEGGTTEAFF; cdr3_nt: TGTGCCAGCAGTGACGAGGGGGGGACAACCGAAGCTTTCTTT
clone_size: .; d_call: TRBD1; v_call: TRBV5-1; j_call: TRBJ1-1; cdr3_aa: CASSLVATGGSRTEAFF; cdr3_nt: TGCGCCAGCAGCTTGGTCGCGACAGGGGGGTCTCGGACTGAAGCTTTCTTT
clone_size: .; d_call: .; v_call: TRBV10-1; j_call: TRBJ1-1; cdr3_aa: CASSEKGVKAEAFF; cdr3_nt: TGCGCCAGCAGTGAGAAGGGGGTAAAGGCTGAAGCTTTCTTT
clone_size: .; d_call: TRBD2; v_call: TRBV5-6; j_call: TRBJ2-3; cdr3_aa: CASSLRDLPSGGDTQYF; cdr3_nt: TGTGCCAGCAGCTTGAGGGATCTTCCTAGCGGGGGGGATACGCAGTATTTT
clone_size: .; d_call: .; v_call: TRBV12-3/TRBV12-4; j_call: TRBJ1-1; cdr3_aa: CASSLGQEAFF; cdr3_nt: TGTGCCAGCAGTTTGGGACAAGAAGCTTTCTTT
clone_size: .; d_call: TRBD1; v_call: TRBV29-1; j_call: TRBJ1-1; cdr3_aa: CSVGWTGGTEAFF; cdr3_nt: TGCAGCGTTGGTTGGACAGGAGGCACTGAAGCTTTCTTT
clone_size: .; d_call: .; v_call: TRBV3-1/TRBV3-2; j_call: TRBJ1-3; cdr3_aa: CASSQGVLAISGNTIYF; cdr3_nt: TGTGCCAGCAGCCAGGGCGTTCTGGCCATCTCTGGAAACACCATATATTTT